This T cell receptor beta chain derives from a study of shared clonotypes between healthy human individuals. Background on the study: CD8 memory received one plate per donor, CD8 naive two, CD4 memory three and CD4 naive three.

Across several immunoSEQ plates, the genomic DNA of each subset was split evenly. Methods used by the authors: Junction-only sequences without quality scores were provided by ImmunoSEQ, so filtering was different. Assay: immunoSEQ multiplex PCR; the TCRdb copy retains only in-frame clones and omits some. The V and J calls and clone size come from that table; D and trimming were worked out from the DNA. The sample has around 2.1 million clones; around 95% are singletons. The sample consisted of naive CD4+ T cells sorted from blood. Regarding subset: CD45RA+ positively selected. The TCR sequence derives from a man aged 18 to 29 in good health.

CDR3 amino acids: CASREQVTDTQYF. The CDR3 bases are TGTGCCAGCAGGGAGCAGGTCACAGATACGCAGTATTTT. The V gene is TRBV6-1, the J gene TRBJ2-3; unclear D gene. CDR3 length equals 13 residues. Germline-derived CDR1 and CDR2 are MNHNS and SASEGT. The V end was cut by 6 bases, the J end by 2 bases, with 9 bases between.